The 32 T cell receptor beta chains below come from one sample, sequenced in a study of blood T cell repertoires in COVID-19. Libraries were prepared by immunoSEQ multiplex PCR; TCRdb keeps only in-frame clonotypes and omits some of them. The sample comprises over 150,000 clones, around 83% of which are singletons, and around 32% rests with the top ten. The source material was peripheral blood. These receptors were obtained from a woman in her fifties or sixties with acute or convalescent COVID-19.

The chain uses TRBV4-2 and TRBJ2-7; 9 nucleotides line up with TRBD2. The CDR3 covers 17 residues. Germline CDR1 reads LGHNA; CDR2 reads YNFKEQ. V dropped 0 bases and J dropped 2; count of bases not matched to a gene: 8. The CDR3 bases are TGTGCCAGCAGCCAAGATCTAGGGGCGGGGGGGACCTACGAGCAGTACTTC. Protein product: CASSQDLGAGGTYEQYF.

The rearrangement uses TRBV6-5 and TRBJ1-2; no definite D call. V lost 6 bases, J lost 4 bases, and 18 bases lay in between. The CDR3 is 15 residues long. CDR1 is MNHEY and CDR2 is SVGAGI in the germline V gene. CDR3: CASRESDRRSYGYTF. DNA for the CDR3: TGTGCCAGCAGGGAGAGCGACCGTCGGAGCTATGGCTACACCTTC.

The V call is TRBV18, the J call TRBJ2-1, with D unclear. The V and J ends lost 0 bases and 5 bases respectively, with 5 bases between them. From germline, CDR1 is KGHSH and CDR2 LQKENI. This CDR3 is built from 13 residues. This chain's CDR3 is CASSPPQNNEQFF. As DNA, the CDR3 is TGTGCCAGCTCACCACCCCAGAACAATGAGCAGTTCTTC.

This clone was detected once. The rearrangement links TRBV6-5 to TRBJ1-3; TRBD1 agrees at 7 bases. The CDR3 has 15 amino acids. In germline, CDR1 is MNHEY, CDR2 SVGAGI. V lost 6 bases, J lost 4 bases, and 9 bases stayed unmatched. The CDR3 region is CASRLRETGGNTIYF. The CDR3 DNA reads TGTGCCAGCAGGCTACGGGAGACAGGGGGAAACACCATATATTTT.

This clone was seen once. The rearrangement links TRBV23-1 to TRBJ2-7; perhaps TRBD2 as D (5 bases). TRBV23-1 is annotated as an ORF whose role is uncertain. This CDR3 is 14 amino acids long. Deletions cut 2 bases from V and 0 bases from J, with 8 bases between. The CDR3 DNA is TGCGCCAGCAGTCAAATAAGCGGCTCCTACGAGCAGTACGTC. It yields the protein CASSQISGSYEQYV.

This chain uses TRBV5-1 with TRBJ1-1; D gene ambiguous. The germline V gene encodes CDR1 SGHRS and CDR2 YFSETQ. Deletions cut 0 bases from V and 1 base from J, with 7 bases between. The CDR3 extends over 14 amino acids. CDR3 sequence (DNA): TGCGCCAGCAGCTTGGCAGGTGCGAACACTGAAGCTTTCTTT. Its protein product is CASSLAGANTEAFF.

The chain has TRBV5-1 and TRBJ1-2; D perhaps matches TRBD1 (5 bases). The CDR3 sequence is 14 residues long. CDR1 is SGHRS, CDR2 YFSETQ, per germline. Deletions cut 4 bases from V and 6 bases from J, with 16 bases between. The chain's CDR3 is CASSADSPRNGYTF. The CDR3 DNA is TGCGCCAGCAGCGCCGACAGCCCTCGGAATGGCTACACCTTC.

This chain joins TRBV9 and TRBJ1-6; 9 nucleotides match TRBD1. V lost 4 bases to trimming and J lost 7 bases; unmatched junction nucleotides: 3. From germline, CDR1 is SGDLS and CDR2 YYNGEE. The CDR3 spans 14 residues. CDR3 sequence reads: CASSRGTGNSPLHF. CDR3 in DNA: TGTGCCAGCAGCCGTGGGACAGGGAATTCACCCCTCCACTTT.

The CDR3 bases are TGTGCCAGCAGCTTAGGACAGGGAAGGAATAACTATGGCTACACCTTC. Encoded protein: CASSLGQGRNNYGYTF. The chain combines TRBV28 with TRBJ1-2; 8 bases are a match to TRBD1. V gave up 6 bases and J gave up 1 base; unmatched junction bases: 10. The CDR3 is 16 amino acids. The germline gives CDR1 MDHEN, CDR2 SYDVKM.

The genes are TRBV7-8 and TRBJ1-4; possible D gene TRBD1, 6 bases. Trimming removed 8 bases from V and 0 bases from J, with 13 bases in between. Germline-derived CDR1 and CDR2 are SGHVS and FQNEAQ. This CDR3 region has 15 residues. CDR3 sequence reads: CASRDNVATNEKLFF. The CDR3 DNA sequence: TGTGCCAGCCGGGACAACGTTGCAACTAATGAAAAACTGTTTTTT.

V usage is TRBV2 and J usage is TRBJ1-2; 8 nucleotides match TRBD1. V shed 5 bases, J shed 6 bases, and the junction held 11 bases outside the gene matches. Germline assignment: CDR1 SNHLY and CDR2 FYNNEI. CDR3 length equals 15 residues. The chain's CDR3 is CASSSLFQGANGYTF. The CDR3 DNA reads as TGTGCCAGCAGTTCTCTATTCCAGGGGGCAAATGGCTACACCTTC. The full variable domain, completed using reference TRBV2 and TRBJ1-2, is EPEVTQTPSHQVTQMGQEVILRCVPISNHLYFYWYRQILGQKVEFLVSFYNNEISEKSEIFDDQFSVERPDGSNFTLKIRSTKLEDSAMYFCASSSLFQGANGYTFGSGTRLTVV.

This rearrangement joins TRBV30 to TRBJ1-2, with TRBD1 as a possible D gene (5 bases). The V end lost 3 bases, the J end lost 6 bases, and 11 bases lay between the germline ends. The CDR3 runs to 12 residues. Germline V gives CDR1 GTSNPN, CDR2 SVGIG (reference sequence). CDR3 protein: CAWSQGRNGYTF. The CDR3 DNA sequence: TGTGCCTGGAGCCAGGGCAGGAATGGCTACACCTTC.

This chain links TRBV5-1 with TRBJ2-2, with 9 nucleotides matching TRBD2. V lost 1 base to trimming and J lost 7 bases; unmatched junction nucleotides: 11. The CDR3 extends over 17 amino acids. The germline gives CDR1 SGHRS, CDR2 YFSETQ. For the CDR3, the DNA is TGCGCCAGCAGCTTGTTCGGGACTAGCTTAGGAGGCGGGGAGCTGTTTTTT. It yields the protein CASSLFGTSLGGGELFF.

The genes are TRBV6-4 and TRBJ1-5; tentative D call: TRBD1 (5 bases). Trimming removed 7 bases at V and 0 bases at J, with 13 bases between. Germline V lookup: CDR1 MRHNA, CDR2 SNTAGT. The CDR3 covers 15 residues. CDR3 sequence reads: CASIVGEDSNQPQHF. DNA of the CDR3: TGTGCCAGCATAGTAGGGGAAGATAGCAATCAGCCCCAGCATTTT.

This chain links TRBV21-1 with TRBJ1-5. TRBV21-1 is designated a pseudogene. The CDR3 spans 14 residues. CDR3 nucleotide sequence: TGTGCCAGCACCCAGTGGAGGGGCAATCAGCCCCAGCATTTT. Encoded protein: CASTQWRGNQPQHF.

V and J are TRBV6-1 and TRBJ2-1, with TRBD2 as a possible D gene (6 bases). This CDR3 is 15 amino acids long. V gave up 2 bases and J gave up 12 bases, with 20 bases separating them. Germline CDR1 and CDR2: MNHNS and SASEGT. The CDR3 reads CASSEIGTARPWQFF. The CDR3 DNA follows: TGTGCCAGCAGTGAAATTGGGACTGCCAGGCCGTGGCAGTTCTTC.

This sequence joins TRBV6-6 and TRBJ2-1; 11 positions match TRBD2. Germline V gives CDR1 MNHNY, CDR2 SVGAGI (reference sequence). The CDR3 has 16 amino acids. V lost 6 bases to trimming and J lost 4 bases; unmatched junction nucleotides: 8. The CDR3 coding sequence is TGTGCCAGCAGCGACAGACTAGCGGGGATTTACAATGAGCAGTTCTTC. Translated, it gives CASSDRLAGIYNEQFF.

This clone is a singleton in its sample. The chain uses TRBV10-2 and TRBJ2-7; no definite D call. V lost 8 bases to trimming and J lost 2 bases, with 16 bases between them. Germline lookup yields CDR1 WSHSY and CDR2 SAAADI. This CDR3 has 14 residues. The CDR3 loop reads CASSTLGRTYEQYF. The CDR3 DNA follows: TGCGCCAGCTCGACTCTAGGTCGAACCTACGAGCAGTACTTC.

CDR3 sequence (DNA): TGTGCCAGCAGTTACGCTTCCGGGACAGTTAATGAAAAACTGTTTTTT. Protein sequence: CASSYASGTVNEKLFF. This chain uses TRBV6-5 with TRBJ1-4; TRBD1 aligns across 7 bases. This CDR3 spans 16 amino acids. V was clipped by 2 bases and J by 4 bases; unmatched bases: 7. CDR1 and CDR2 (germline): MNHEY, SVGAGI.

This clone was counted once. The V call is TRBV19, the J call TRBJ1-1; D unclear. The length of the CDR3 is 13 residues. Germline CDR1 is LNHDA and CDR2 is SQIVND (reference sequence). The V gene lost 5 bases and the J gene lost 0 bases, with 7 bases spanning the gap. CDR3 sequence: CASSVTMNTEAFF. DNA for the CDR3: TGTGCCAGTAGTGTCACAATGAACACTGAAGCTTTCTTT.

Worth noting for this clone: This CDR3 is also generated by other DNA sequences in the sample. V gene TRBV5-1 combines with J gene TRBJ2-5, with 10 bases aligning to TRBD1. Germline CDR1 SGHRS, CDR2 YFSETQ. The CDR3 sequence is 15 residues long. Trimming at V came to 0 bases and at J to 3 bases, leaving 2 bases not matched to a gene. Here the CDR3 reads CASSLETGGKETQYF. The DNA of the CDR3 is TGCGCCAGCAGCTTGGAGACAGGGGGCAAAGAGACCCAGTACTTC.

The rearrangement links TRBV18 to TRBJ1-5; D gene uncertain. Trimming left V 3 bases short and J 1 base short, with 10 bases between. CDR3 length: 15 residues. Germline assignment: CDR1 KGHSH and CDR2 LQKENI. The CDR3 bases are TGTGCCAGCTCACCTGGAGGGAACAGCAATCAGCCCCAGCATTTT. This gives the protein CASSPGGNSNQPQHF.

This chain links TRBV19 with TRBJ1-1; 9 nucleotides agree with TRBD1. V lost 1 base, J lost 4 bases, and 13 bases stayed unmatched. Per germline, CDR1 LNHDA and CDR2 SQIVND (reference sequence). The CDR3 sequence is 18 residues long. The CDR3 sequence is CASSIVPKTATGGTEAFF. Written as DNA, the CDR3 is TGTGCCAGTAGTATAGTCCCGAAGACCGCGACAGGGGGCACTGAAGCTTTCTTT. The full variable domain, rest sourced from reference TRBV19 and TRBJ1-1, is DGGITQSPKYLFRKEGQNVTLSCEQNLNHDAMYWYRQDPGQGLRLIYYSQIVNDFQKGDIAEGYSVSREKKESFPLTVTSAQKNPTAFYLCASSIVPKTATGGTEAFFGQGTRLTVV.

V usage is TRBV6-5 and J usage is TRBJ2-1; 7 bases align to TRBD1. Germline loops: CDR1 MNHEY, CDR2 SVGAGI. CDR3 length equals 14 residues. The CDR3 DNA follows: TGTGCTGTACAGGGGACCCTACACAATAATGAGCAGTTCTTC. This codes for CAVQGTLHNNEQFF.

The V call is TRBV6-5, the J call TRBJ1-4, with TRBD1 identical over 7 bases. This CDR3 region has 15 residues. Germline CDR1 and CDR2: MNHEY and SVGAGI. V trimming: 5 bases; J trimming: 0 bases; junction bases outside the gene matches: 3. The CDR3 nucleotides are TGTGCCAGCAGTCCTGGGACAGCAACTAATGAAAAACTGTTTTTT. Translating it yields CASSPGTATNEKLFF.

The sample holds one count of this clone. V and J are TRBV11-1 and TRBJ1-1; D not resolved. The CDR3 contains 15 residues. The germline CDR1 and CDR2 sequences are SGHAT and FQDESV (reference sequence). Trimming cost V 5 bases and J 1 base, with 14 bases left between them. The DNA for the CDR3 is TGTGCCAGCAGCCCCCCCCATCAAGCGAACACTGAAGCTTTCTTT. Amino acid sequence: CASSPPHQANTEAFF.

The sample holds a few counts of this clone. The chain has TRBV7-9 and TRBJ2-7, with a weak D call TRBD2 (6 bases). Trimming pared 6 bases from V and 3 bases from J, leaving 12 bases between. Germline-derived CDR1 and CDR2 are SEHNR and FQNEAQ (reference sequence). This CDR3 has 13 residues. This CDR3 reads CASSPGGGYEQYF. In DNA, the CDR3 is TGTGCCAGCAGTCCCGGGGGAGGCTACGAGCAGTACTTC. Full variable domain (rest looked up from reference TRBV7-9 and TRBJ2-7): DTGVSQNPRHKITKRGQNVTFRCDPISEHNRLYWYRQTLGQGPEFLTYFQNEAQLEKSRLLSDRFSAERPKGSFSTLEIQRTEQGDSAMYLCASSPGGGYEQYFGPGTRLTVT.

The V and J genes are TRBV28 and TRBJ1-2; weak D call: TRBD1 (5 bases). Looked up from germline, CDR1 is MDHEN and CDR2 is SYDVKM. V lost 3 bases and J 5 bases, leaving 7 bases between the germline ends. This CDR3 is 12 amino acids long. The CDR3 reads CASSLGQYGYTF. DNA of the CDR3: TGTGCCAGCAGTTTGGGGCAGTATGGCTACACCTTC.

This chain links TRBV27 with TRBJ1-6, with TRBD1 identical over 9 bases. This CDR3 has 15 amino acids. V was pared by 3 bases and J by 7 bases, with 4 bases of the junction left unmatched. The germline V gene encodes CDR1 MNHEY and CDR2 SMNVEV (reference sequence). The CDR3 coding sequence is TGTGCCAGCAGTTTTGGGACAGGGTGGAATTCACCCCTCCACTTT. As protein: CASSFGTGWNSPLHF.

This clone was observed a handful of times. This sequence joins TRBV7-9 and TRBJ1-2; possibly TRBD1 for D (5 bases). The CDR3 runs 13 residues. The V gene's germline CDR1 is SEHNR and CDR2 FQNEAQ (reference sequence). V lost 1 base and J lost 5, with 8 bases in between. In nucleotides, the CDR3 is TGTGCCAGCAGCTTAGTCAGGGATTATGGCTACACCTTC. Translating it yields CASSLVRDYGYTF.

This clone was seen a few times. The rearrangement joins TRBV6-5 to TRBJ2-5; 7 nucleotides line up with TRBD1. With V trimmed by 6 bases and J by 3 bases, 7 bases remained unmatched. The CDR3 sequence is 14 residues long. Germline CDR1 and CDR2: MNHEY and SVGAGI. This chain's CDR3 is CASRLQGFKETQYF. CDR3 DNA: TGTGCCAGCAGACTACAGGGGTTTAAAGAGACCCAGTACTTC.

This clone appeared once. This chain uses TRBV7-3 with TRBJ1-1, with a weak D call TRBD1 (6 bases). V was pared by 0 bases and J by 7 bases, with 24 bases between. The germline CDR1 and CDR2 sequences are SGHTA and FQGTGA. The CDR3 spans 18 residues. This chain's CDR3 is CASSLTADLRGGLGEAFF. The CDR3 coding sequence is TGTGCCAGCAGCTTAACCGCAGATCTAAGGGGGGGACTGGGTGAAGCTTTCTTT.